This T cell receptor beta chain was sequenced for a study of cytomegalovirus exposure and HLA in healthy donors listed by TCRdb under 2017. Regarding the research as a whole: According to an earlier analysis of 550 to 750 of the donors, roughly 180 million T cells yielded approximately 120 million unique TCR beta sequences and around 300 Gb of sequence data. An early release covering over 500 HLA-typed donors comprised roughly 300 gigabases of sequencing data and tens of millions of unique TCR sequences. The genetic ancestry cluster associated with self-reported Caucasian donors included 80% to 90% of the roughly 380 genotyped donors. The aim of the study was to test whether cataloging public T cell receptors could identify signatures of past pathogen exposure. The study profiled the T cell repertoires of more than 500 subjects by immunosequencing and related them to cytomegalovirus serostatus. Besides the first cohort of 550 to 750 subjects, a separate validation cohort made up of 120 different subjects was used. High-throughput TCR immunosequencing, statistical association of individual TCRs with disease status, and machine learning were combined to predict cytomegalovirus infection status. In a later analysis, previously published TCR beta repertoires from roughly 710 donors were re-analyzed and high-resolution HLA genotyping was added so that TCR occurrence patterns could be studied. The later analysis used no new phenotypic data to find candidate immune exposures, relying instead on TCR beta sequences and their occurrence across donors. To decide whether each TCR beta V gene segment behaved as functional or pseudogenic, an earlier analysis of 587 of the donors relied on high-throughput TCR beta sequencing. Donor age, sex, ethnicity and CMV serostatus were compiled alongside the repertoire data. In a later genetic analysis, genome-wide SNP genotypes for about 55% of the roughly 700 donors were used, and that subset was treated as a discovery cohort. All discovery cohort repertoires had been generated using a single sequencing platform. Both class I and class II loci were covered by HLA typing, at four-digit resolution. Typing coverage differed by locus: A, B, C, DRB1 and DQB1 were typed in about 620-630 donors, DQA1 in roughly 500, DPA1 in 606, and DPB1 in just under 480. Because of strong linkage in the cohort, roughly five DR-DQ haplotypes were treated as single units for association and clustering. Among almost 400 genotyped donors of the cohort, an average of roughly 240,000 unique TCR beta nucleotide sequences were sequenced per donor, about a sixth of them non-productive. What the study reported, not specific to this receptor: The 87-base-pair reads could not distinguish some IMGT-functional V segments, including TRBV6-2 and TRBV6-3, so those segments were excluded. In a later analysis, over 15,000 TCR beta sequences were associated with specific HLA alleles at a false discovery rate of 0.05. Only TCR beta chains were sequenced in this cohort, and the absence of alpha or paired-chain data limited detectable features. In an earlier analysis of 587 of the donors, most TCR beta V segments appeared in productive rearrangements about 90% or about 30% of the time, broadly matching IMGT annotations. A further reported finding was that TCR beta sequences accurately predicted the HLA-A and HLA-B alleles for most subjects in the first cohort. Because some donors lacked HLA typing at each locus, the association tests relied only on the typed subset. According to a later analysis, most CMV-associated TCR beta chains appeared to be HLA-restricted, and the HLA associations seemed to be driven largely by CMV exposure. Linkage disequilibrium might explain the correlated functional status among segregating V segments, but an unknown experimental factor could not be excluded. In a later analysis, HLA-associated TCR beta chains showed more clonal expansion and lower generation probabilities than non-associated chains that were equally common. When HLA alleles, especially DR and DQ, strongly co-occurred, TCR associations were difficult to assign to individual alleles. In a later analysis, TCR association rates were found to vary across HLA loci, with the most associated TCRs seen for DRB1 alleles and the fewest for HLA-C alleles. CMV serostatus was the only immune exposure information available for the cohort. The authors suggested that the approach could potentially be extended to other disease states and immunological phenotypes. About 17 rarely observed V segments, including chromosome 9 orphons, were excluded from the earlier analysis of several hundred of the donors because counts were too low. A cluster of highly shared sequence variants was judged likely to represent a technical artifact of the sequencing pipeline. Most TCR sequences were seen in very few donors, while some public TCRs were found in many individuals. The classifier was reported to diagnose cytomegalovirus status with high specificity and sensitivity in both the original cohort and the validation cohort. An association between a missense DCLRE1C variant and V-gene and J-gene trimming of TCR beta chains was found in a later genetic analysis and replicated in an independent cohort. According to a later genetic analysis, donors in an Asian-associated ancestry cluster had fewer N-insertions in productive TCRs than the roughly 660-donor mean. Several of the top co-occurrence clusters appeared to be linked to parvovirus B19, influenza, CMV and Epstein-Barr virus, according to a later analysis. A few of the identified cytomegalovirus-associated TCR beta chains were confirmed in vitro to be specific for cytomegalovirus antigens. A total of about 150 TCR beta chains were listed by the study as associated with cytomegalovirus. Roughly uniform sequencing depth across donors was assumed in presence/absence analyses, although this assumption may not hold.

The method behind the library was the immunoSEQ multiplex PCR assay. For the multiplex PCR, a mixture combining 60 forward primers for TCR Vbeta segments and 13 reverse primers for TCR Jbeta segments was used. A multiplex PCR assay on genomic DNA amplified the CDR3 region of rearranged TCR beta genes. On the Illumina HiSeq System, the amplified TCR beta libraries were sequenced as 87-base-pair reads. Turning to the authors' computational methods: A later analysis tallied roughly 80 million unique TCR beta chains across the 700 or so repertoires, and around 10 million of those chains were shared by two or more donors. A nearest-neighbor algorithm error-corrected the raw reads and collapsed the reads into unique sequences, merging closely related sequences to remove PCR and sequencing errors. Alignment of CDR3 sequences to IMGT reference sequences was used to assign V, D and J gene segments. For a sequence to be retained, a match of at least six nucleotides to both a V gene segment and a J gene segment was required. Rearrangements were classified as productive when the CDR3 lacked stop codons and remained in frame with V and J, and all other rearrangements were classified as non-productive. Following IMGT convention, CDR3 was defined as the stretch from the second conserved V-encoded cysteine to the conserved J-encoded phenylalanine. The earlier analysis of about 620 of the donors excluded sequences that lacked an unambiguous match to a single V gene segment. In an earlier analysis of approximately 500 of the donors, a V segment was called functional when productive rearrangements were above 56.7%, and segregating when the standard deviation between donors exceeded 5%. A statistical classification framework was built to diagnose cytomegalovirus status from the catalog of TCR beta chain sequences. In a later analysis, V and J genes were assigned by comparing TCR nucleotide sequences against IMGT/GENE-DB human TR gene sequences. Using the TCRdist pipeline, a later analysis assigned CDR3 sequences along with most-parsimonious VDJ recombination scenarios. In a later analysis, each TCR beta chain was defined by its CDR3 amino acid sequence together with its V-gene family, and reads without a unique V-gene family were excluded. To address suspected cross-contamination and a sequencing artifact, a later analysis removed several hundred highly shared, low-generation-probability nucleotide sequences. In a later analysis, a clonal expansion index was calculated for each public chain from normalized within-repertoire ranks of inferred template counts. A later analysis computed generation probabilities with a VDJ recombination model fitted to out-of-frame rearrangements, and checked the results against IGoR. Hypergeometric tests were used in a later analysis to score TCR-TCR, TCR-HLA and TCR-CMV co-occurrence, with a repertoire-size bias correction applied to the TCR pairs. In a later analysis, false discovery rates were estimated by permuting HLA or CMV assignments 20 times. In a later analysis, co-occurring TCRs were grouped using DBSCAN, and TCRdist sequence similarity was added for clustering within HLA-allele-positive subsets. Co-occurrence clustering excluded repertoires with fewer than 30,000 or more than 120,000 public chains, plus five with anomalous nucleotide sharing. The immuneACCESS repertoire file appears here via TCRdb, limited to in-frame rearrangements. These files lack a portion of the clones; in checked studies, under half of the deficit traces to unresolved V genes, and the cause of the others is not known. That table gives V, J and clone size, and the DNA gave D and trimming. Here the sample has approximately 150,000 clones; approximately 82% occur a single time. The ten most abundant clones make up about 11% of the sample.

A note on this clone: Its antigen specificity is not known. No quality values exist for individual bases; no much larger clone is one base distant. Different DNA sequences within this sample yield the same CDR3.

The cohort consisted of 666 healthy bone marrow donors. At the time of sampling, all cohort members were nominally healthy, though unrecorded immune exposures were likely present. The donor tested CMV seropositive and was one of the 289 seropositive cohort members. Every donor gave a peripheral blood sample, and the peripheral blood mononuclear cells from that sample were used for TCR beta sequencing. Genomic DNA extraction from the blood cell samples was performed with the Qiagen DNeasy Blood Extraction Kit. The trim is 1 base for V and 2 bases for J, with a gap of 8 bases between the germline ends. Including cysteine and phenylalanine, the CDR3 has 14 amino acids. Of the read, only the CDR3 DNA is kept; its 42 bases are in frame from base 1. The CDR1 and CDR2 encoded by the germline V gene (reference sequence) are SGHNT and YYREEE.

The receptor was isolated from a man in his late teens or twenties in good health and CMV-seropositive. The rearrangement combines TRBV5-4 with TRBJ2-3, and perhaps TRBD2 as D gene, on 5 matching bases. The sequenced material came from PBMCs. The nucleotide sequence is given as TGTGCCAGCAGCTTGAGGGAGTCCACAGATACGCAGTATTTT. Its translation is CASSLRESTDTQYF.